A selection of T cell receptor beta chains follows, all from one sample in a study of T-cell reconstitution after alpha-beta-depleted transplantation in children. TCRdb reprocessed the PCR reads with MiXCR, giving one entry per CDR3 protein. The table includes about 980,000 distinct CDR3 sequences, 25% to 35% detected once. The sequencing here drew on PBMCs, mostly from graft donor cells, taken 360 days after TCRalphabeta/CD19-depleted stem cell transplant. These receptor sequences come from a boy under two years old who had a stem cell transplant for SCID, so the T cells may come from the graft donor. Each CDR3 is given with its conserved first and last residue. D genes are given only for firm matches. Clone size appears in some rows only: once, few, many, or a class for an expanded clone.

d_gene: -
abundance: few
v_gene: TRBV5-1
j_gene: TRBJ2-7
CDR3nt: TGCGCCAGCAGCTTGGGGCCCCAGACCCACGAGCAGTACTTC
CDR3aa: CASSLGPQTHEQYF

d_gene: -
abundance: few
v_gene: TRBV5-1
j_gene: TRBJ2-5
CDR3nt: TGCGCCAGCAGCTCCAGGGAAATGGAGACCCAGTACTTC
CDR3aa: CASSSREMETQYF

d_gene: -
abundance: -
v_gene: TRBV5-1
j_gene: TRBJ2-1
CDR3nt: TGCGCCAGCAGCCCCCCCTCCGCCTACAATGAGCAGTTCTTC
CDR3aa: CASSPPSAYNEQFF

d_gene: -
abundance: -
v_gene: TRBV5-1
j_gene: TRBJ2-7
CDR3nt: TGCGCCAGCAGCTTGAACGGCATGGGATTCTACGAGCAGTACTTC
CDR3aa: CASSLNGMGFYEQYF

d_gene: TRBD2
abundance: many
v_gene: TRBV4-3
j_gene: TRBJ2-3
CDR3nt: TGCGCCAGCAGCCAAGATCGGGGGACTAGCGGATACACAGATACGCAGTATTTT
CDR3aa: CASSQDRGTSGYTDTQYF

d_gene: TRBD1
abundance: -
v_gene: TRBV27
j_gene: TRBJ2-1
CDR3nt: TGTGCCAGCAGTTCCGCAGACAGGGCGGATTACAATGAGCAGTTCTTC
CDR3aa: CASSSADRADYNEQFF

d_gene: -
abundance: -
v_gene: TRBV20-1
j_gene: TRBJ2-1
CDR3nt: TGCAGTGCTACATTTATTAGCTCCCCCTACAATGAGCAGTTCTTC
CDR3aa: CSATFISSPYNEQFF

d_gene: -
abundance: -
v_gene: TRBV30
j_gene: TRBJ1-1
CDR3nt: TGTGCCTGGAGTTCGTCAAACACTGAAGCTTTCTTT
CDR3aa: CAWSSSNTEAFF

d_gene: TRBD2
abundance: -
v_gene: TRBV20-1
j_gene: TRBJ2-1
CDR3nt: TGCAGTGCTGGGACTAGTGCCCGAAGTGAGCAGTTCTTC
CDR3aa: CSAGTSARSEQFF

d_gene: TRBD2
abundance: few
v_gene: TRBV7-2
j_gene: TRBJ2-7
CDR3nt: TGTGCCAGCAGCTTAGGGCCTAGCGGCGTCTACGAGCAGTACTTC
CDR3aa: CASSLGPSGVYEQYF

d_gene: TRBD2
abundance: -
v_gene: TRBV20-1
j_gene: TRBJ2-7
CDR3nt: TGCAGTGCTGCCCTCGGGGCGGGGGGGCCCAACGAGCAGTACTTC
CDR3aa: CSAALGAGGPNEQYF

d_gene: -
abundance: -
v_gene: TRBV5-1
j_gene: TRBJ2-1
CDR3nt: TGCGCCAGCAGTGGGAACATCGGTTACAATGAGCAGTTCTTC
CDR3aa: CASSGNIGYNEQFF

d_gene: -
abundance: few
v_gene: TRBV24-1
j_gene: TRBJ2-1
CDR3nt: TGTGCCACCAGTGATCCTCATGGGGCGTACAATGAGCAGTTCTTC
CDR3aa: CATSDPHGAYNEQFF

d_gene: -
abundance: few
v_gene: TRBV7-2
j_gene: TRBJ2-2
CDR3nt: TGTGCCAGCAGCTTAGGTCCGGAGCGGGTACGCACCGGGGAGCTGTTTTTT
CDR3aa: CASSLGPERVRTGELFF

d_gene: -
abundance: -
v_gene: TRBV12-3/TRBV12-4
j_gene: TRBJ1-1
CDR3nt: TGTGCCAGCAGTTTAGCCCGGGCGGGGGCTGAAGCTTTCTTT
CDR3aa: CASSLARAGAEAFF

d_gene: -
abundance: -
v_gene: TRBV20-1
j_gene: TRBJ2-5
CDR3nt: TGCAGTGCCCTCTGGCAAGAGACCCAGTACTTC
CDR3aa: CSALWQETQYF

d_gene: -
abundance: -
v_gene: TRBV28
j_gene: TRBJ2-7
CDR3nt: TGTGCCAGCAGTTTAGGACAGATTCTCACCCGGGGCCCCGAGCAGTACTTC
CDR3aa: CASSLGQILTRGPEQYF

d_gene: TRBD1
abundance: -
v_gene: TRBV7-9
j_gene: TRBJ2-5
CDR3nt: TGTGCCAGCAGCTGGGGACAGGGGGATCGGGAGACCCAGTACTTC
CDR3aa: CASSWGQGDRETQYF

d_gene: -
abundance: few
v_gene: TRBV20-1
j_gene: TRBJ1-1
CDR3nt: TGCAGTGCTAGAGATCTTAGGGGCACTGAAGCTTTCTTT
CDR3aa: CSARDLRGTEAFF

d_gene: -
abundance: -
v_gene: TRBV11-2
j_gene: TRBJ2-1
CDR3nt: TGTGCCAGCAGCTTGGAGGGGGCCAGCTCCTACAATGAGCAGTTCTTC
CDR3aa: CASSLEGASSYNEQFF

d_gene: -
abundance: -
v_gene: TRBV11-2
j_gene: TRBJ1-6
CDR3nt: TGTGCCAGCAGCTCCTTGACTCTCCAATCACCCCTCCACTTT
CDR3aa: CASSSLTLQSPLHF

d_gene: -
abundance: -
v_gene: TRBV4-2
j_gene: TRBJ1-1
CDR3nt: TGTGCCAGCAGCAAAGGACGTACAACTGAAGCTTTCTTT
CDR3aa: CASSKGRTTEAFF

d_gene: TRBD1
abundance: few
v_gene: TRBV12-3/TRBV12-4
j_gene: TRBJ2-7
CDR3nt: TGTGCCAGCAGTTTAGTGTGGGGCCGGGACAGTGGCTACGAGCAGTACTTC
CDR3aa: CASSLVWGRDSGYEQYF

d_gene: TRBD1
abundance: few
v_gene: TRBV7-9
j_gene: TRBJ1-3
CDR3nt: TGTGCCAGCAGCTTAGCGCGGACAGGGGCTGGAAACACCATATATTTT
CDR3aa: CASSLARTGAGNTIYF

d_gene: -
abundance: -
v_gene: TRBV4-2
j_gene: TRBJ2-5
CDR3nt: TGTGCCAGCAGCCAAGAAGTACACCTCGCAGAGACCCAGTACTTC
CDR3aa: CASSQEVHLAETQYF

d_gene: -
abundance: -
v_gene: TRBV29-1
j_gene: TRBJ1-1
CDR3nt: TGCAGCGTTGGTTATCAGCACATGAACACTGAAGCTTTCTTT
CDR3aa: CSVGYQHMNTEAFF

d_gene: TRBD1
abundance: few
v_gene: TRBV4-1
j_gene: TRBJ1-2
CDR3nt: TGCGCCAGCAGCCAGGGGGTGGACAGGGGAAACTATGGCTACACCTTC
CDR3aa: CASSQGVDRGNYGYTF

d_gene: TRBD2
abundance: -
v_gene: TRBV2
j_gene: TRBJ2-1
CDR3nt: TGTGCCAGCACCGAGGGGCGGGGGAGCTCCTACAATGAGCAGTTCTTC
CDR3aa: CASTEGRGSSYNEQFF

d_gene: TRBD2
abundance: few
v_gene: TRBV11-2
j_gene: TRBJ2-3
CDR3nt: TGTGCCAGCAGCCCTAGACTGACTAGCGGGGGGGCCATGGGTACGCAGTATTTT
CDR3aa: CASSPRLTSGGAMGTQYF

d_gene: TRBD1
abundance: -
v_gene: TRBV28
j_gene: TRBJ1-5
CDR3nt: TGTGCCAGCAGCTCAGGGGGCCCTAGCAATCAGCCCCAGCATTTT
CDR3aa: CASSSGGPSNQPQHF

d_gene: -
abundance: -
v_gene: TRBV28
j_gene: TRBJ1-5
CDR3nt: TGTGCCAGCAGTTTTGTCCGGGCAGGGAAAAGCAATCAGCCCCAGCATTTT
CDR3aa: CASSFVRAGKSNQPQHF

d_gene: -
abundance: few
v_gene: TRBV20-1
j_gene: TRBJ2-3
CDR3nt: TGCAGTGCCGAGGACCTCCACGGCACAGATACGCAGTATTTT
CDR3aa: CSAEDLHGTDTQYF

d_gene: -
abundance: -
v_gene: TRBV6-1
j_gene: TRBJ2-2
CDR3nt: TGTGCCAGCAGACCTCCAGGGAGATCCGGCACCGGGGAGCTGTTTTTT
CDR3aa: CASRPPGRSGTGELFF

d_gene: -
abundance: once
v_gene: TRBV15
j_gene: TRBJ2-1
CDR3nt: TGTGCCACCAGCAGAGTTAGGGGGGAACCGAATGAGCAGTTCTTC
CDR3aa: CATSRVRGEPNEQFF

d_gene: -
abundance: -
v_gene: TRBV12-5
j_gene: TRBJ2-5
CDR3nt: TGTGCTAGCGGTTTAGCGGAACAAGAGACCCAGTACTTC
CDR3aa: CASGLAEQETQYF

d_gene: TRBD1
abundance: few
v_gene: TRBV6-2/TRBV6-3
j_gene: TRBJ2-7
CDR3nt: TGTGCCAGCAGAAGAACAGGGGAAGGCGAGCAGTACTTC
CDR3aa: CASRRTGEGEQYF

d_gene: -
abundance: -
v_gene: TRBV24-1
j_gene: TRBJ1-2
CDR3nt: TGTGCCACCAGTGATCCTCGGGCAGGGCCTACCTATGGCTACACCTTC
CDR3aa: CATSDPRAGPTYGYTF

d_gene: -
abundance: few
v_gene: TRBV15
j_gene: TRBJ2-6
CDR3nt: TGTGCCACCAGCATCTTGGGGTCTGGGGCCAACGTCCTGACTTTC
CDR3aa: CATSILGSGANVLTF

d_gene: -
abundance: few
v_gene: TRBV5-1
j_gene: TRBJ2-3
CDR3nt: TGCGCCAGTAGTACGGGGGGCCTCGATACGCAGTATTTT
CDR3aa: CASSTGGLDTQYF

d_gene: -
abundance: -
v_gene: TRBV3-1
j_gene: TRBJ1-6
CDR3nt: TGTGCCAGCAGAAACAGGGAAAGGGGTTCACCCCTCCACTTT
CDR3aa: CASRNRERGSPLHF

d_gene: -
abundance: few
v_gene: TRBV20-1
j_gene: TRBJ2-7
CDR3nt: TGCAGTGCCTCATACGGGAGCTCCTACGAGCAGTACTTC
CDR3aa: CSASYGSSYEQYF